Sequencing of this TCR beta chain was carried out in a study of blood T cell repertoires in COVID-19. Whole-study context: The analysed material was cDNA or gDNA that came from T cells, B-cell-depleted T cells, or PBMCs.

Clones were sequenced by immunoSEQ multiplex PCR, and TCRdb holds only the in-frame ones, with some missing. The table lists under 200,000 clones, 65% to 80% of them singletons. CDR1 LNHDA and CDR2 SQIVND come from the germline V gene (reference sequence). Trimming at V came to 7 bases and at J to 2 bases, leaving 7 bases not matched to a gene. The CDR3 has 16 residues. Sequenced: peripheral blood. This TCR was recovered from a man aged 60-69 years with acute or convalescent COVID-19. The chain links TRBV19 to TRBJ2-1; TRBD2 matches at 11 bases. CDR3 coding DNA: TGTGCCAGTACCCCCACGACTAGCGGGGCCTACAATGAGCAGTTCTTC. This encodes CASTPTTSGAYNEQFF.